This T cell receptor (beta chain) is from a study of blood T cell repertoires in COVID-19. In germline, CDR1 is MNHEY, CDR2 SVGEGT. The germline V and J ends were trimmed by 2 bases and 3 bases, with 8 bases remaining between them. The CDR3 sequence is 14 residues long. Sequencing was performed with immunoSEQ multiplex PCR; in TCRdb, only in-frame clones are kept and a portion is missing. The sample holds a few hundred thousand clones, roughly nine tenths seen once. The sequencing input was peripheral blood. This chain links TRBV6-2 or TRBV6-3 with TRBJ2-1; no definite D call. The clonotype comes from a woman between 45 and 65 years old with acute or convalescent COVID-19. This CDR3 reads CASSYLLNYNEQFF. The CDR3 nucleotides read TGTGCCAGCAGTTACCTACTTAACTACAATGAGCAGTTCTTC.